The 22 T cell receptor beta chains below come from one sample, sequenced in a study of breast tumors, draining lymph nodes, adjacent tissues (dated by TCRdb to about 2016). Libraries were prepared through multiplex PCR. TCRdb shows the sequencer as Illumina HiSeq 2000. Using fastp trimming at Q25 and MiXCR clonotype assembly, TCRdb reanalyzed the public sequencing data and kept in-frame beta chains. Under each unique CDR3 protein, matching rows form one entry showing the most common genes and DNA. This sample has more than 15,000 distinct CDR3 sequences in its table, and around 58% of those were observed once. The top ten clonotypes cover more than 15% of the sample. Sequenced material: tumor-adjacent breast tissue. The receptors come from a female donor with breast cancer. Some clones in this sample may be carry-over from other donors' samples.

Only a few counts were recorded for this clonotype. This chain links TRBV20-1 with TRBJ2-3; D is tentatively TRBD1 or TRBD2 (5 bases each). V lost 4 bases and J 4 bases, leaving 12 bases between the germline ends. CDR1 DFQATT and CDR2 SNEGSKA come from the germline V gene (reference sequence). CDR3 length: 13 residues. CDR3 DNA sequence: TGCAGTGCTATGCTGGGACCCCCAGATACGCAGTATTTT. Protein: CSAMLGPPDTQYF.

The rearrangement uses TRBV19 and TRBJ1-6; 7 bases align to TRBD1. The CDR3 is 14 residues long. V lost 7 bases to trimming and J lost 5 bases; unmatched junction nucleotides: 5. CDR1 and CDR2 (germline): LNHDA, SQIVND (reference sequence). The CDR3 spells CASTVDRDNSPLHF. The CDR3 coding sequence is TGTGCCAGTACCGTCGACAGGGATAATTCACCCCTCCACTTT.

The sample holds a few counts of this clonotype. The chain carries TRBV3-1 and TRBJ1-1; 9 bases map to TRBD1. This CDR3 region has 16 residues. V shed 1 base, J shed 3 bases, and the junction held 6 bases outside the gene matches. Germline values: CDR1 LGHDT, CDR2 YNNKEL (reference sequence). CDR3 in amino acids: CASSQANRGLYTEAFF. The CDR3 nucleotides are TGTGCCAGCAGCCAAGCCAACAGGGGGCTGTACACTGAAGCTTTCTTT.

The genes are TRBV7-2 and TRBJ1-2, with D tentatively TRBD1 (5 bases). The CDR3 is made up of 14 amino acids. Looked up from germline, CDR1 is SGHTA and CDR2 is FQGNSA. Trimming stripped 5 bases from V and 4 bases from J, with 14 bases between. The CDR3 loop is CASSISRVPYGYTF. CDR3 nucleotide sequence: TGTGCCAGCAGCATTTCCAGGGTGCCCTATGGCTACACCTTC. The full variable domain, its missing parts supplied by reference TRBV7-2 and TRBJ1-2, is GAGVSQSPSNKVTEKGKDVELRCDPISGHTALYWYRQSLGQGLEFLIYFQGNSAPDKSGLPSDRFSAERTGGSVSTLTIQRTQQEDSAVYLCASSISRVPYGYTFGSGTRLTVV.

This clonotype has ten or more counts. The genes are TRBV20-1 and TRBJ1-1; D gene ambiguous. Between the trimmed V and J ends, which lost 0 bases and 4 bases, there was a span of 12 bases. This CDR3 has 14 amino acids. CDR1 and CDR2 (germline): DFQATT, SNEGSKA (reference sequence). In nucleotides, the CDR3 is TGCAGTGCTAGAGATCCGAGGTTGTTCACTGAAGCTTTCTTT. Residues: CSARDPRLFTEAFF.

Details on this clonotype: A read error may produce the germline difference seen at one junction end. The rearrangement joins TRBV6-1 to TRBJ2-2; tentative D call: TRBD2 (6 bases). This CDR3 has 13 residues. CDR1 MNHNS and CDR2 SASEGT come from the germline V gene. CDR3 protein: CASRDSWTGELFF. The CDR3 region has the DNA TGCGCCAGCAGGGACTCGTGGACCGGGGAGCTGTTTTTT.

The gene calls are TRBV29-1 and TRBJ2-1, with 7 bases that match TRBD1. V lost 5 bases to trimming and J lost 6 bases; unmatched junction nucleotides: 25. The length of the CDR3 is 19 residues. Germline values: CDR1 SQVTM, CDR2 ANQGSEA. CDR3 DNA sequence: TGCAGCGTTTGGGTCGTGCCTTATACCCGGGACAGTGGGAGCAATGAGCAGTTCTTC. Encoded protein: CSVWVVPYTRDSGSNEQFF.

The chain links TRBV7-3 to TRBJ1-3; D gene uncertain. Germline V gene sequence: CDR1 SGHTA, CDR2 FQGTGA. Trimming stripped 0 bases from V and 7 bases from J, with 7 bases between. The CDR3 contains 13 residues. CDR3 amino acids: CASSLTVDNTIYF. The CDR3 nucleotides read TGTGCCAGCAGCTTAACTGTCGATAACACCATATATTTT.

There are a few counts of this clonotype. The chain links TRBV6-2 or TRBV6-3 to TRBJ1-1; no clear D gene. The CDR3 is 13 amino acids. V lost 7 bases and J lost 3, with 12 bases in between. Germline assignment: CDR1 MNHEY and CDR2 SVGEGT. As DNA, the CDR3 is TGTGCCAGCAAACCCCTTCGAGACACTGAAGCTTTCTTT. This codes for CASKPLRDTEAFF.

Many counts were recorded for this clonotype. V gene TRBV5-6 combines with J gene TRBJ1-2, with D unresolved. With 1 base removed from V and 8 bases from J, the gap between germline ends came to 6 bases. Looked up from germline, CDR1 is SGHDT and CDR2 is YYEEEE. There are 11 residues in the CDR3. The CDR3 protein is CASSLRSGYTF. The CDR3 nucleotides are TGTGCCAGCAGCTTGCGGTCAGGCTACACCTTC.

This clonotype is deemed medium-sized. This sequence joins TRBV4-1 and TRBJ2-1, with D perhaps matching TRBD2 (5 bases). CDR3 length: 15 residues. Germline lookup yields CDR1 MGHRA and CDR2 YSYEKL. Trimming left V 3 bases short and J 4 bases short, with 13 bases between. Here the CDR3 DNA reads TGCGCCAGCAGCCAGGAGGACCGGGGTTACAATGAGCAGTTCTTC. Its translation: CASSQEDRGYNEQFF.

The V call is TRBV5-5, the J call TRBJ2-7, with 10 nucleotides matching TRBD2. The ends lost 6 bases at V and 4 bases at J; junction bases unmatched: 7. CDR3 size: 14 residues. Germline-derived CDR1 and CDR2 are SGHKS and YYEKEE (reference sequence). Written as DNA, the CDR3 is TGTGCCAGCAACCCTAGCGGGAGTTTTTACGAGCAGTACTTC. It is translated as CASNPSGSFYEQYF.

The chain links TRBV24-1 to TRBJ2-5, with 8 bases fitting TRBD2. The V segment lost 2 bases and the J segment 4 bases; nucleotides outside the gene matches: 11. Germline V gives CDR1 KGHDR, CDR2 SFDVKD. This CDR3 has 17 residues. The CDR3 loop is CATSDYTSGGLRETQYF. The CDR3, as DNA: TGTGCCACCAGTGATTATACTAGCGGAGGGCTTAGAGAGACCCAGTACTTC.

This clonotype counts as medium-sized. The chain is built from TRBV2 and TRBJ2-7; 7 bases align to TRBD1. V trimming: 4 bases; J trimming: 0 bases; junction bases outside the gene matches: 3. The CDR3 length is 14 residues. CDR1 is SNHLY, CDR2 FYNNEI, per germline. CDR3 amino acids: CASSGQGVSYEQYF. The CDR3 DNA reads TGTGCCAGCAGTGGGCAGGGGGTCTCCTACGAGCAGTACTTC.

Sample share makes this clonotype large. The rearrangement links TRBV7-9 to TRBJ1-3; D remains unclear. Trimming took off 5 bases at V and 2 bases at J, with 7 bases between the two ends. Germline CDR1 reads SEHNR; CDR2 reads FQNEAQ (reference sequence). The CDR3 runs 13 residues. This CDR3 is CASSPSAGNTIYF. DNA of the CDR3: TGTGCCAGCAGCCCGTCGGCTGGAAACACCATATATTTT.

This clonotype is labeled medium-sized. V usage is TRBV6-6 and J usage is TRBJ1-5, with 9 nucleotides matching TRBD1. V lost 5 bases to trimming and J lost 5 bases; unmatched junction nucleotides: 10. This CDR3 has 16 residues. CDR1 MNHNY and CDR2 SVGAGI come from the germline V gene (reference sequence). The CDR3 sequence: CASSHWGQGAHQPQHF. In DNA, the CDR3 is TGTGCCAGCAGTCACTGGGGACAGGGAGCGCATCAGCCCCAGCATTTT.

The chain recombines TRBV20-1 with TRBJ2-7, with a tentative D call TRBD1 (6 bases). This CDR3 has 14 amino acids. With 1 base removed from V and 6 bases from J, the gap between germline ends came to 16 bases. CDR1 is DFQATT, CDR2 SNEGSKA, per germline (reference sequence). The CDR3 loop is CSARAAQGTGEQYF. Here the CDR3 DNA reads TGCAGTGCTAGAGCCGCACAGGGTACGGGCGAGCAGTACTTC.

V and J are TRBV2 and TRBJ1-5, with TRBD1 as a possible D gene (5 bases). V gave up 0 bases and J gave up 7 bases, with 22 bases separating them. The CDR3 length is 18 residues. Germline assignment: CDR1 SNHLY and CDR2 FYNNEI. The CDR3 loop is CASSEAQGNTGGDQPQHF. The CDR3 nucleotides are TGTGCCAGCAGTGAAGCGCAGGGAAACACCGGGGGAGACCAGCCCCAGCATTTT. Variable domain in full (rest from reference TRBV2 and TRBJ1-5): EPEVTQTPSHQVTQMGQEVILRCVPISNHLYFYWYRQILGQKVEFLVSFYNNEISEKSEIFDDQFSVERPDGSNFTLKIRSTKLEDSAMYFCASSEAQGNTGGDQPQHFGDGTRLSIL.

The CDR3 loop reads CASSVGGVRNSPLHF. The CDR3 nucleotides read TGTGCCAGCAGCGTAGGAGGGGTGAGGAATTCACCCCTCCACTTT. The V gene is TRBV9, the J gene TRBJ1-6, with D possibly matching TRBD1 (5 bases). The CDR3 extends over 15 amino acids. Deletions cut 0 bases from V and 7 bases from J, with 11 bases between. Germline V CDR1 and CDR2: SGDLS, YYNGEE.

The V and J genes are TRBV7-6 and TRBJ2-7; D may be TRBD2 (5 bases). Germline CDR1 and CDR2: SGHVS and FNYEAQ. The V end was cut by 1 base, the J end by 1 base, with 8 bases between. The CDR3 spans 14 residues. In nucleotides, the CDR3 is TGTGCCAGCAGCTTAGAGCCGGGATCCTACGAGCAGTACTTC. Translated: CASSLEPGSYEQYF.

In its sample, this clonotype is medium-sized. The chain carries TRBV5-1 and TRBJ2-1, with D perhaps TRBD1 (5 bases). The CDR3 is 15 residues long. Trimming took 2 bases from V and 3 from J, leaving 12 bases between them. Germline assignment: CDR1 SGHRS and CDR2 YFSETQ. CDR3 coding DNA: TGCGCCAGCAGCTTCGGACATCGAGACTACAATGAGCAGTTCTTC. This sequence encodes CASSFGHRDYNEQFF.

The gene calls are TRBV29-1 and TRBJ2-7; D may correspond to TRBD1 or TRBD2 (5 bases each). The CDR3 covers 13 residues. With 4 bases removed from V and 9 bases from J, the gap between germline ends came to 19 bases. From germline, CDR1 is SQVTM and CDR2 ANQGSEA. This chain's CDR3 is CSVGGIIVSRQYF. CDR3 bases: TGCAGCGTTGGGGGGATAATCGTTTCACGGCAGTACTTC.